This T cell receptor (beta chain) emerged from a study of blood T cell repertoires in COVID-19. Donors were grouped by their self-reported clinical history. CDR3 length equals 17 residues. Looked up from germline, CDR1 is MRHNA and CDR2 is SNTAGT. Deletions cut 0 bases from V and 5 bases from J, with 16 bases between. Clones were read by immunoSEQ multiplex PCR, and TCRdb kept only the in-frame ones, dropping some. The sample records roughly 250,000 clones, 80% to 90% being singletons. Sequences were obtained from PBMCs or T cells enriched from blood (not recorded which). This sequence joins TRBV6-4 and TRBJ2-2, with a weak D call TRBD2 (5 bases). The TCR originated in a woman in her fifties or sixties who had recovered from COVID-19. The CDR3 is CASSDSVRRGSTGELFF. CDR3 sequence (DNA): TGTGCCAGCAGTGACTCGGTCCGGAGAGGGTCTACCGGGGAGCTGTTTTTT.